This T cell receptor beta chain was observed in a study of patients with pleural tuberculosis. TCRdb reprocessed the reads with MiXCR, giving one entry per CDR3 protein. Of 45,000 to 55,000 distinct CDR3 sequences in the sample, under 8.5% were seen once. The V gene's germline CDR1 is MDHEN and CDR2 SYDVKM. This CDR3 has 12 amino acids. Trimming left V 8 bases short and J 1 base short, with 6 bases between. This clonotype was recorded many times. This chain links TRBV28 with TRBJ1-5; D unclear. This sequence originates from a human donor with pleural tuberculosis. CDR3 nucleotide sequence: TGTGCCAGCGGACGGAGCAATCAGCCCCAGCATTTT. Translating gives CASGRSNQPQHF.